Included here is one T cell receptor (beta chain) sequence, with context. Its antigen is unknown. Only CD45RO-negative cells positively selected for CCR7 counted as naive CD8 cells, so terminally differentiated effector memory CD45RA+ cells were excluded. These data belong to a study of shared clonotypes between healthy human individuals. Study-wide results and caveats: Of the naive CD4 clonotypes, around 5% were shared across four donors. Among donors, the sharing of clonotypes was expected to be influenced by sequencing depth. Among the subsets, naive ones generally showed larger estimated richness than memory ones.

The input for sorted-subset replicate PCRs was around 210 ng DNA, about 29,000 T cell genomes. Using immunoSEQ multiplex PCR, the repertoire was profiled, and TCRdb retains in-frame clones only, with some absent. The sample holds around 1.9 million clones; more than 85% are singletons and the top ten take roughly 1.8%. The CDR3 is 15 amino acids. Germline V gives CDR1 PRHDT, CDR2 FYEKMQ (reference sequence). The V end lost 4 bases, the J end lost 3 bases, and 14 bases lay between the germline ends. This sequence was found in a young man in good health. Some clones in this sample may be carry-over from other donors' samples. This chain connects TRBV13 to TRBJ2-3, with D possibly matching TRBD2 (5 bases). The sample was naive CD8+ T cells from PBMCs. The CDR3 sequence: CASSYNGPGTDTQYF. CDR3 nucleotides: TGTGCCAGCAGCTATAACGGTCCGGGGACAGATACGCAGTATTTT.